The next 27 T cell receptor beta chains were all read from a single sample in a study of regulatory T cells in long-lasting Graves disease. Sample time point: persistent/refractory GD, antithyroid drugs over 5 years with positive TRAb. PBMCs provided the RNA from which the TCR library was made. Relying on iRepertoire HTBI primers and Arm-PCR of CDR3 regions, the team built TCR beta libraries. TCRdb reprocessed the multiplex PCR reads with MiXCR, giving one entry per CDR3 protein. The sample includes a few hundred thousand distinct CDR3 sequences, 22% of them seen just once. Sequencing used peripheral blood mononuclear cells (PBMCs), obtained when the disease was refractory, from a patient treated with antithyroid drugs. These receptors originate from a female donor with Graves disease.

This clonotype was counted a few times. The chain is built from TRBV7-9 and TRBJ1-5; 9 nucleotides align to TRBD1. The germline V gene encodes CDR1 SEHNR and CDR2 FQNEAQ (reference sequence). V gave up 6 bases and J gave up 2 bases; unmatched junction bases: 5. CDR3 length equals 15 residues. The CDR3 nucleotides read TGTGCCAGCAGTACGGACAGGGGCGGCAATCAGCCCCAGCATTTT. Protein: CASSTDRGGNQPQHF.

This clonotype was seen repeatedly, ten times or more. The V and J genes are TRBV28 and TRBJ1-2, with a tentative D call TRBD1 (6 bases). Germline V gene data show CDR1 as MDHEN and CDR2 as SYDVKM. Trimming pared 2 bases from V and 4 bases from J, leaving 14 bases between. This CDR3 has 15 amino acids. The CDR3 bases are TGTGCCAGCAGTTTAGGATTACAGGGCTTCTATGGCTACACCTTC. Its protein product is CASSLGLQGFYGYTF.

The gene calls are TRBV3-1 and TRBJ1-2; weak D call: TRBD1 (5 bases). Per the germline V gene, CDR1 is LGHDT and CDR2 is YNNKEL (reference sequence). CDR3 length: 15 amino acids. The V end lost 0 bases, the J end lost 7 bases, and 15 bases lay between the germline ends. The CDR3 DNA is TGTGCCAGCAGCCAAGATTGGGGCAGAAAAGGTGGCTACACCTTC. Protein sequence: CASSQDWGRKGGYTF.

This clonotype appeared many times. The chain has TRBV28 and TRBJ2-7; TRBD2 aligns across 7 bases. Germline lookup yields CDR1 MDHEN and CDR2 SYDVKM. With V trimmed by 2 bases and J by 2 bases, 6 bases remained unmatched. This CDR3 has 15 residues. The CDR3 bases are TGTGCCAGCAGTTTAATCTGGGGGGGAACCTACGAGCAGTACTTC. This translates into CASSLIWGGTYEQYF.

This clonotype was detected a few times. The CDR3 sequence: CASSEYSGRRNEQFF. CDR3 DNA: TGTGCCAGCAGTGAATATAGCGGGAGACGCAATGAGCAGTTCTTC. The chain recombines TRBV2 with TRBJ2-1; TRBD2 matches 9 bases. The CDR3 spans 15 residues. CDR1 is SNHLY and CDR2 is FYNNEI in the germline V gene. Losses at the gene ends were 2 bases for V and 6 bases for J; bases not matched to a gene: 5.

The gene calls are TRBV29-1 and TRBJ1-4, with TRBD1 as a possible D gene (5 bases). Germline assignment: CDR1 SQVTM and CDR2 ANQGSEA. Trimming shortened V by 7 bases and J by 4 bases, and 7 bases separated the two germline ends. This CDR3 region has 11 residues. The CDR3 loop reads CSADSNEKLFF. In DNA form, the CDR3 reads TGCAGCGCAGACAGTAATGAAAAACTGTTTTTT.

This clonotype was recorded many times. The chain links TRBV2 to TRBJ1-2, with D uncertain. The CDR3 is 14 amino acids. The V and J ends lost 3 bases and 2 bases respectively, with 10 bases between them. Germline CDR1 and CDR2: SNHLY and FYNNEI. The chain's CDR3 is CASSDDGENYGYTF. The CDR3 bases are TGTGCCAGCAGTGACGACGGGGAGAACTATGGCTACACCTTC.

CDR3 sequence reads: CASSFGQGVTDTQYF. The DNA for the CDR3 is TGTGCCAGCAGCTTCGGACAGGGGGTAACAGATACGCAGTATTTT. This chain uses TRBV7-2 with TRBJ2-3, with TRBD1 identical over 10 bases. The CDR3 runs to 15 residues. Germline CDR1 reads SGHTA; CDR2 reads FQGNSA. Losses at the gene ends were 3 bases for V and 3 bases for J; bases not matched to a gene: 3.

This clonotype was seen more than once but under ten times. This chain joins TRBV20-1 and TRBJ1-1; 7 bases match TRBD1. Germline CDR1 DFQATT, CDR2 SNEGSKA (reference sequence). The length of the CDR3 is 17 residues. With V trimmed by 0 bases and J by 1 base, 11 bases remained unmatched. DNA for the CDR3: TGCAGTGCTAGAGATCCCCGGACAGGACGGAAGAACACTGAAGCTTTCTTT. Its protein is CSARDPRTGRKNTEAFF.

This clonotype was picked up many times. V gene TRBV7-8 combines with J gene TRBJ1-2; 10 nucleotides agree with TRBD1. V trimming: 3 bases; J trimming: 8 bases; junction bases outside the gene matches: 9. The V gene's germline CDR1 is SGHVS and CDR2 FQNEAQ. The CDR3 totals 15 residues. CDR3 bases: TGTGCCAGCAGCTTCACTACCGGGACAGGGGAAGGCTACACCTTC. It yields the protein CASSFTTGTGEGYTF.

The chain links TRBV11-2 to TRBJ1-2; TRBD1 is a possible D gene (5 bases). The CDR3 loop spans 15 amino acids. Between the trimmed V and J ends, which lost 2 bases and 7 bases, there was a span of 17 bases. CDR1 is SGHAT and CDR2 is FQNNGV in the germline V gene. CDR3 in DNA: TGTGCCAGCAGCTTACGTGACAGCGCATCGGGTGGCTACACCTTC. Translating it yields CASSLRDSASGGYTF.

The CDR3 coding sequence is TGTGCCAGCAGAGCAGGGATCGGGGAGCTGTTTTTT. It yields the protein CASRAGIGELFF. The V gene is TRBV5-5, the J gene TRBJ2-2; D possibly corresponds to TRBD1 (5 bases). Germline CDR1 is SGHKS and CDR2 is YYEKEE (reference sequence). With 5 bases removed from V and 7 bases from J, the gap between germline ends came to 9 bases. CDR3 length: 12 amino acids.

This clonotype was counted many times. The rearrangement joins TRBV20-1 to TRBJ1-2; TRBD1 matches at 7 bases. Germline CDR1 reads DFQATT; CDR2 reads SNEGSKA (reference sequence). The length of the CDR3 is 13 residues. V was pared by 5 bases and J by 3 bases, with 6 bases of the junction left unmatched. Here the CDR3 reads CSASGTVDYGYTF. The CDR3, as DNA: TGCAGTGCTTCCGGGACAGTTGACTATGGCTACACCTTC.

The chain joins TRBV7-2 to TRBJ1-4; 10 nucleotides align to TRBD1. J lost 8 bases, V lost 5 bases, and 8 bases had no gene match. Germline values: CDR1 SGHTA, CDR2 FQGNSA. CDR3 length: 15 residues. The CDR3 nucleotides are TGTGCCAGCAGCCCGGAGGGGACAGGGGAAGAAAAACTGTTTTTT. Its translation is CASSPEGTGEEKLFF.

The genes are TRBV19 and TRBJ1-1; TRBD1 matches 8 bases. Germline loops: CDR1 LNHDA, CDR2 SQIVND (reference sequence). This CDR3 has 15 residues. Unmatched junction bases numbered 11, after V lost 7 bases and J lost 4 bases. The CDR3 here is CASIYNRGLSTEAFF. In nucleotides, the CDR3 is TGTGCCAGTATTTATAACAGGGGGTTGAGCACTGAAGCTTTCTTT.

This clonotype was seen repeatedly, ten times or more. The CDR3 sequence: CASSLSKGTGGANIQYF. The CDR3 DNA is TGTGCCAGCAGTTTATCGAAGGGGACAGGGGGCGCGAACATTCAGTACTTC. The J gene is TRBJ2-4, the V gene TRBV27; 12 bases match TRBD1. V trimming: 0 bases; J trimming: 7 bases; junction bases outside the gene matches: 7. This CDR3 has 17 residues. CDR1 is MNHEY, CDR2 SMNVEV, per germline (reference sequence).

This clonotype came up many times. The chain combines TRBV12-3 or TRBV12-4 with TRBJ1-6; D not certain. V was clipped by 3 bases and J by 6 bases, with 3 bases between them. This CDR3 has 12 amino acids. In DNA form, the CDR3 reads TGTGCCAGCAGTTTCGGTAATTCACCCCTCCACTTT. It is translated as CASSFGNSPLHF.

This clonotype was detected many times. V is TRBV28 and J is TRBJ1-1; D is ambiguous. CDR1 MDHEN and CDR2 SYDVKM come from the germline V gene. The CDR3 contains 12 residues. Trimming took off 4 bases at V and 4 bases at J, with 7 bases between the two ends. CDR3 sequence: CASSSPFTEAFF. Written as DNA, the CDR3 is TGTGCCAGCAGTTCGCCCTTCACTGAAGCTTTCTTT.

This clonotype was detected ten times or more. This chain uses TRBV6-5 with TRBJ2-7; 7 bases are shared with TRBD1. The CDR3 is 16 amino acids. V dropped 2 bases and J dropped 1; count of bases not matched to a gene: 8. CDR1 is MNHEY, CDR2 SVGAGI, per germline. Here the CDR3 DNA reads TGTGCCAGCAGTTACGAAGCGCCGGGACAGTCCTACGAGCAGTACTTC. Translating gives CASSYEAPGQSYEQYF.

There are many counts of this clonotype. The V and J genes are TRBV7-2 and TRBJ2-7; D unresolved. Per the germline V gene, CDR1 is SGHTA and CDR2 is FQGNSA. Between the trimmed V and J ends, which lost 5 bases and 1 base, there was a span of 12 bases. The CDR3 runs to 14 residues. The CDR3 nucleotides are TGTGCCAGCAGCCGCGGCACAGTTTCCTACGAGCAGTACTTC. Protein: CASSRGTVSYEQYF.

Comment on this clonotype: One end of the junction is discordant with germline, which a read error may explain. The gene calls are TRBV11-2 and TRBJ2-7; TRBD1 matches 7 bases. The CDR3 is made up of 13 amino acids. From germline, CDR1 is SGHAT and CDR2 FQNNGV. CDR3 nucleotide sequence: TGCGCCAGCAGCCAAACGACAGGGTTCGAGCAGTACTTC. It codes for CASSQTTGFEQYF.

This clonotype has a count of ten or more. The chain recombines TRBV29-1 with TRBJ1-4; a possible D gene is TRBD1 (6 bases). CDR3 length: 13 amino acids. V dropped 4 bases and J dropped 7 bases, with 13 bases sitting between them. Per germline, CDR1 SQVTM and CDR2 ANQGSEA. The CDR3 region is CSVGSGASEKLFF. The CDR3, as DNA: TGCAGCGTTGGGTCAGGGGCGAGTGAAAAACTGTTTTTT.

The chain recombines TRBV5-5 with TRBJ1-4; D is possibly TRBD1 (5 bases). Germline V gives CDR1 SGHKS, CDR2 YYEKEE (reference sequence). The CDR3 runs 14 residues. The germline V and J ends were trimmed by 4 bases and 3 bases, with 10 bases remaining between them. CDR3 sequence: CASSASGANEKLFF. The CDR3 coding sequence is TGTGCCAGCAGCGCGTCGGGGGCTAATGAAAAACTGTTTTTT.

This clonotype came up a few times. The rearrangement joins TRBV6-1 to TRBJ2-5; 8 nucleotides align to TRBD1. The V gene's germline CDR1 is MNHNS and CDR2 SASEGT. The CDR3 sequence is 14 residues long. V trimming: 7 bases; J trimming: 4 bases; junction bases outside the gene matches: 8. This CDR3 is CASTPRQGTETQYF. CDR3 sequence (DNA): TGTGCCAGCACCCCCCGACAGGGGACAGAGACCCAGTACTTC.

This clonotype was observed many times. The chain recombines TRBV19 with TRBJ1-2; D gene ambiguous. Between the trimmed V and J ends, which lost 7 bases and 6 bases, there was a span of 21 bases. Germline V lookup: CDR1 LNHDA, CDR2 SQIVND (reference sequence). The CDR3 length is 15 residues. Here the CDR3 DNA reads TGTGCCAGTACCCTATCGACCGGGCTTAAGGATGGCTACACCTTC. Translation: CASTLSTGLKDGYTF. Full variable domain (outside the CDR3, taken from reference TRBV19 and TRBJ1-2): DGGITQSPKYLFRKEGQNVTLSCEQNLNHDAMYWYRQDPGQGLRLIYYSQIVNDFQKGDIAEGYSVSREKKESFPLTVTSAQKNPTAFYLCASTLSTGLKDGYTFGSGTRLTVV.

This clonotype was recorded many times. V usage is TRBV6-1 and J usage is TRBJ2-7; D may be TRBD2 (6 bases). The germline gives CDR1 MNHNS, CDR2 SASEGT. The CDR3 has 14 residues. Between the trimmed V and J ends, which lost 8 bases and 1 base, there was a span of 15 bases. The CDR3 spells CASAEEGGSYEQYF. The CDR3, as DNA: TGTGCCAGCGCAGAGGAAGGAGGGTCCTACGAGCAGTACTTC.

The genes are TRBV5-1 and TRBJ2-3; 11 nucleotides line up with TRBD2. The CDR3 is made up of 17 amino acids. CDR1 and CDR2 (germline): SGHRS, YFSETQ. With V trimmed by 2 bases and J by 1 base, 6 bases remained unmatched. The CDR3 coding sequence is TGCGCCAGCAGCTTTGCGGGACTAGCGGCCCGCACAGATACGCAGTATTTT. Translation gives CASSFAGLAARTDTQYF. Full variable domain (outside the CDR3, taken from reference TRBV5-1 and TRBJ2-3): KAGVTQTPRYLIKTRGQQVTLSCSPISGHRSVSWYQQTPGQGLQFLFEYFSETQRNKGNFPGRFSGRQFSNSRSEMNVSTLELGDSALYLCASSFAGLAARTDTQYFGPGTRLTVL.